Included here is one T cell receptor (beta chain) sequence, with context. These data originate in a study of shared clonotypes between healthy human individuals. The germline gives CDR1 MNHEY, CDR2 SMNVEV (reference sequence). J lost 6 bases, V lost 7 bases, and 7 bases had no gene match. This CDR3 region has 13 residues. Method: immunoSEQ multiplex PCR; TCRdb's copy keeps in-frame clones and lacks some. The profile shows approximately 2,300,000 clones, 92% of them singletons. This receptor was obtained from a young man in good health. Some clones in this sample may be carry-over from other donors' samples. The rearrangement links TRBV27 to TRBJ2-7; 9 nucleotides match TRBD1. The sequenced material came from naive CD4+ T cells from PBMCs. Subset: CD45RA+ positively selected. CDR3 region: CASTGTGFREQYF. CDR3 bases: TGTGCCAGCACCGGGACAGGGTTCCGCGAGCAGTACTTC.